This TCR beta chain appears in the sequencing data of a study of blood T cells in healthy people across ages. CDR1 and CDR2 (germline): SGDLS, YYNGEE. This CDR3 is built from 15 residues. With 0 bases removed from V and 0 bases from J, the gap between germline ends came to 6 bases. This clonotype has ten or more counts. A second PCR of roughly 7 to 11 cycles used a sample-barcoded 5' primer and a J-beta primer mix. TCRdb called the 5' RACE reads again in MiXCR, with one record for every CDR3 protein. The sample records around 670,000 distinct CDR3 sequences, under 30% being singletons. The rearrangement uses TRBV9 and TRBJ2-2; D remains ambiguous. Sequenced sample: blood. This TCR was sampled from an elderly woman in good health. The CDR3 region is CASSVGGTNTGELFF. Here the CDR3 DNA reads TGTGCCAGCAGCGTAGGGGGAACGAACACCGGGGAGCTGTTTTTT.